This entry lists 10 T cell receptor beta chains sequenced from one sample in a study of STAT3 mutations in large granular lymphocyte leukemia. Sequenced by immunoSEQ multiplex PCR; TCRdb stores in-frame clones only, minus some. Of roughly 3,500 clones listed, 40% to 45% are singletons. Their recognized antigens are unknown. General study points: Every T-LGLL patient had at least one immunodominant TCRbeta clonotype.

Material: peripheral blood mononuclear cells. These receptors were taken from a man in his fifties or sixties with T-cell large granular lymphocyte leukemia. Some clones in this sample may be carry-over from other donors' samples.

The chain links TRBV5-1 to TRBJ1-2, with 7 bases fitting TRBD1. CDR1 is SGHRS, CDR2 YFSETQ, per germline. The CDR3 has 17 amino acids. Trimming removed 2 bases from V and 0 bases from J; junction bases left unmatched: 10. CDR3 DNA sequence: TGCGCCAGCAGCTTAGGACAGGCAGTGACTGCTAACTATGGCTACACCTTC. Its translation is CASSLGQAVTANYGYTF.

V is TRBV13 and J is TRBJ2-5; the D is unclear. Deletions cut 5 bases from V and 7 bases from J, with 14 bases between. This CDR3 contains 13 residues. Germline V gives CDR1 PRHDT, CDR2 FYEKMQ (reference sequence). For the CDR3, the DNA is TGTGCCAGCAGCGGAACTAAGACCGGGACCCAGTACTTC. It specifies CASSGTKTGTQYF.

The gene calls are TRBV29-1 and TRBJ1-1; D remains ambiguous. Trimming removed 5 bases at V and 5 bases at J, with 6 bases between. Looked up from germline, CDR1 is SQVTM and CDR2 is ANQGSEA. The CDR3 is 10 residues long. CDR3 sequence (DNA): TGCAGCGTTCGGGATACTGAAGCTTTCTTT. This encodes CSVRDTEAFF.

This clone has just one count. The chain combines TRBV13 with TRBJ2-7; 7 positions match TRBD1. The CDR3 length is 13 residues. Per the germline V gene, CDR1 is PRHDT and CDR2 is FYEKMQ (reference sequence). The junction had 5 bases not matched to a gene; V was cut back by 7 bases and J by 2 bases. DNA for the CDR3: TGTGCCAGCACAAAGGGGGCCGCCTACGAGCAGTACTTC. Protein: CASTKGAAYEQYF.

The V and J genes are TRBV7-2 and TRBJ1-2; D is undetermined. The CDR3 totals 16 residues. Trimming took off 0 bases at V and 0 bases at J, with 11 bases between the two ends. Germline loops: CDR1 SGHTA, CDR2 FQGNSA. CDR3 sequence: CASSLARTDTNYGYTF. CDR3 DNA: TGTGCCAGCAGCTTAGCTCGGACGGATACTAACTATGGCTACACCTTC.

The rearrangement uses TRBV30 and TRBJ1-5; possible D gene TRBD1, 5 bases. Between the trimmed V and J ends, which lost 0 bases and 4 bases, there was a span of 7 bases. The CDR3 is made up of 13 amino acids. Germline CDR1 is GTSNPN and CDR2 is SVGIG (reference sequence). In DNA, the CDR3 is TGTGCCTGGAGTGTCTGGGGGAATCAGCCCCAGCATTTT. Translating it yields CAWSVWGNQPQHF.

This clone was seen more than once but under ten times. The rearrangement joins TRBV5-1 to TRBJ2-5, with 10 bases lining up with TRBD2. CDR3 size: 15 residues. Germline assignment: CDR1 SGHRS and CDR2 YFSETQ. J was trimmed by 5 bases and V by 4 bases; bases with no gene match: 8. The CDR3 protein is CASSPLAGVVETQYF. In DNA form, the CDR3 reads TGCGCCAGCAGCCCTCTAGCGGGAGTGGTGGAGACCCAGTACTTC.

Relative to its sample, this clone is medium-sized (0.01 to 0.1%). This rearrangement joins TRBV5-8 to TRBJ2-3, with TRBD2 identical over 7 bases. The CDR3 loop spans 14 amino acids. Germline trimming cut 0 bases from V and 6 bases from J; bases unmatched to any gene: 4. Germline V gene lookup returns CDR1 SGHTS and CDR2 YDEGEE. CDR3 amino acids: CASSLVLTSDTQYF. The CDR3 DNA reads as TGTGCCAGCAGCTTGGTACTGACTAGCGATACGCAGTATTTT.

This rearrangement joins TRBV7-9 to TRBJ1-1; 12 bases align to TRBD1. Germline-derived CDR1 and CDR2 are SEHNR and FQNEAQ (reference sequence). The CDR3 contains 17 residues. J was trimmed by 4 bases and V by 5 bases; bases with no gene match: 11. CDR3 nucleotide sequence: TGTGCCAGCAGCCCGGGGTCGGGGACAGGGGGCTTCACTGAAGCTTTCTTT. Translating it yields CASSPGSGTGGFTEAFF.

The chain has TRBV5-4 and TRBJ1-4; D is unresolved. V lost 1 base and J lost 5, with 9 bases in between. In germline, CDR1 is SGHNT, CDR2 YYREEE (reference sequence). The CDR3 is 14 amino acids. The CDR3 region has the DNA TGTGCCAGCAGCTTGAGGCTTCCGAATGAAAAACTGTTTTTT. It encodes CASSLRLPNEKLFF.